Listed here are 2 T cell receptor beta chains from one sample, sequenced in a study of T cell changes during pregnancy in multiple sclerosis. Produced via immunoSEQ multiplex PCR; TCRdb's table is partial and in-frame only. Of more than 10,000 clones listed, approximately 89% were seen once; the top ten hold 6.5% to 8.5%. The sample in question was CD8+ T cells from peripheral blood mononuclear cells, obtained in the second trimester of pregnancy. The receptor set was obtained from a female donor in good health, enrolled as a control in a pregnancy study.

This clone was seen just once. This rearrangement joins TRBV4-3 to TRBJ2-3; 10 nucleotides line up with TRBD2. V gave up 0 bases and J gave up 2 bases; unmatched junction bases: 2. CDR1 and CDR2 from the germline V gene are LGHNA and YSLEER. This CDR3 comprises 16 residues. The CDR3 loop reads CASSQESGRATDTQYF. In DNA form, the CDR3 reads TGCGCCAGCAGCCAAGAGAGCGGGAGGGCCACAGATACGCAGTATTTT.

This chain joins TRBV14 and TRBJ1-4; the match to TRBD1 covers 12 bases. With 5 bases clipped from V and 6 bases from J, the junction kept 16 bases outside the gene matches. Germline V lookup: CDR1 SGHDN, CDR2 FVKESK. There are 19 residues in the CDR3. CDR3 sequence (DNA): TGTGCCAGCAGCGCGCCGTTCGGGGACAGGGGGCGCCGGGATGAAAAACTGTTTTTT. It translates to CASSAPFGDRGRRDEKLFF. Together with reference TRBV14 and TRBJ1-4, the CDR3 gives the full variable domain: EAGVTQFPSHSVIEKGQTVTLRCDPISGHDNLYWYRRVMGKEIKFLLHFVKESKQDESGMPNNRFLAERTGGTYSTLKVQPAELEDSGVYFCASSAPFGDRGRRDEKLFFGSGTQLSVL.